Listed below are T cell receptor beta chains from one sample, sequenced in a study of T cells after yellow fever vaccination. TCRdb re-called the 5' RACE reads with MiXCR, one entry per CDR3 protein. The sample consists of nearly 550,000 distinct CDR3 sequences, roughly a fifth of them appearing once. This sample comprised PBMCs, obtained 15 days after the yellow fever booster vaccination. These receptors came from a man under 40 who received the YFV17D yellow fever vaccine. CDR3s include the opening cysteine and the closing phenylalanine or tryptophan. A D gene is named only where the DNA matches it firmly. Clone sizes are given selectively: once, few, many, or a class where the clone is expanded.

d_gene: .
abundance: .
j_gene: TRBJ2-7
v_gene: TRBV29-1
CDR3aa: CSVATGEQYF
CDR3nt: TGCAGCGTTGCGACAGGCGAGCAGTACTTC

d_gene: .
abundance: .
j_gene: TRBJ2-5
v_gene: TRBV15
CDR3aa: CATSHRGGETQYF
CDR3nt: TGTGCCACCAGTCACAGGGGAGGGGAGACCCAGTACTTC

d_gene: .
abundance: .
j_gene: TRBJ2-6
v_gene: TRBV11-2
CDR3aa: CASSLRGGGSSGANVLTF
CDR3nt: TGTGCCAGCAGCTTAAGGGGGGGCGGCTCCTCTGGGGCCAACGTCCTGACTTTC

d_gene: .
abundance: .
j_gene: TRBJ2-3
v_gene: TRBV20-1
CDR3aa: CSAISLPTSTDTQYF
CDR3nt: TGCAGTGCTATTTCACTCCCAACTAGCACAGATACGCAGTATTTT

d_gene: .
abundance: many
j_gene: TRBJ2-2
v_gene: TRBV25-1
CDR3aa: CASSDGRGAGELFF
CDR3nt: TGTGCCAGCAGTGACGGCAGGGGTGCCGGGGAGCTGTTTTTT

d_gene: .
abundance: .
j_gene: TRBJ2-3
v_gene: TRBV5-1
CDR3aa: CASSLWGRSSTDTQYF
CDR3nt: TGCGCCAGCAGCCTCTGGGGACGGTCTAGCACAGATACGCAGTATTTT

d_gene: .
abundance: few
j_gene: TRBJ2-7
v_gene: TRBV29-1
CDR3aa: CSVVGQGEDEQYF
CDR3nt: TGCAGCGTTGTAGGGCAGGGGGAGGACGAGCAGTACTTC

d_gene: TRBD1
abundance: .
j_gene: TRBJ2-1
v_gene: TRBV7-2
CDR3aa: CASSPWTGSSYNEQFF
CDR3nt: TGTGCCAGCAGCCCGTGGACAGGGAGCTCCTACAATGAGCAGTTCTTC

d_gene: .
abundance: few
j_gene: TRBJ1-2
v_gene: TRBV7-2
CDR3aa: CASSLVGNRETNYGYTF
CDR3nt: TGTGCCAGCAGCTTAGTAGGAAACAGGGAAACTAACTATGGCTACACCTTC

d_gene: TRBD1
abundance: few
j_gene: TRBJ2-1
v_gene: TRBV5-4
CDR3aa: CASSLKGAYNEQFF
CDR3nt: TGTGCCAGCAGCTTGAAGGGGGCATACAATGAGCAGTTCTTC

d_gene: .
abundance: .
j_gene: TRBJ2-6
v_gene: TRBV11-2
CDR3aa: CASSLEASGANVLTF
CDR3nt: TGTGCCAGCAGCTTAGAAGCCTCTGGGGCCAACGTCCTGACTTTC

d_gene: .
abundance: many
j_gene: TRBJ1-1
v_gene: TRBV3-1
CDR3aa: CASRAGGTEAFF
CDR3nt: TGTGCCAGCCGCGCGGGGGGGACTGAAGCTTTCTTT

d_gene: TRBD1
abundance: .
j_gene: TRBJ1-5
v_gene: TRBV20-1
CDR3aa: CSARARTGGMSGNQPQHF
CDR3nt: TGCAGTGCTAGAGCACGGACAGGGGGCATGTCGGGCAATCAGCCCCAGCATTTT

d_gene: .
abundance: .
j_gene: TRBJ2-1
v_gene: TRBV7-2
CDR3aa: CASSPIQGFNEQFF
CDR3nt: TGTGCCAGCAGTCCCATCCAGGGGTTCAATGAGCAGTTCTTC

d_gene: TRBD1
abundance: .
j_gene: TRBJ2-3
v_gene: TRBV6-4
CDR3aa: CASSDRGFTDTQYF
CDR3nt: TGTGCCAGCAGCGACAGGGGGTTCACAGATACGCAGTATTTT

d_gene: TRBD1
abundance: few
j_gene: TRBJ2-7
v_gene: TRBV6-1
CDR3aa: CASSGLIGQGYEQYF
CDR3nt: TGTGCCAGCAGTGGCCTCATTGGACAGGGGTACGAGCAGTACTTC

d_gene: TRBD2
abundance: few
j_gene: TRBJ2-1
v_gene: TRBV9
CDR3aa: CASSVGLAGVEQFF
CDR3nt: TGTGCCAGCAGCGTAGGCCTAGCGGGAGTAGAGCAGTTCTTC

d_gene: .
abundance: few
j_gene: TRBJ1-5
v_gene: TRBV20-1
CDR3aa: CSASVLGGNQPQHF
CDR3nt: TGCAGTGCTAGTGTCTTGGGGGGCAATCAGCCCCAGCATTTT

d_gene: .
abundance: few
j_gene: TRBJ2-3
v_gene: TRBV7-9
CDR3aa: CASSQEVSDTQYF
CDR3nt: TGTGCCAGTAGCCAGGAAGTTTCAGATACGCAGTATTTT

d_gene: .
abundance: .
j_gene: TRBJ2-1
v_gene: TRBV5-6
CDR3aa: CASSGGGFHEQFF
CDR3nt: TGTGCCAGCAGCGGAGGGGGTTTCCATGAGCAGTTCTTC

d_gene: .
abundance: .
j_gene: TRBJ1-3
v_gene: TRBV9
CDR3aa: CASSVNVRSGNTIYF
CDR3nt: TGTGCCAGCAGCGTCAACGTTCGGTCTGGAAACACCATATATTTT

d_gene: .
abundance: few
j_gene: TRBJ1-1
v_gene: TRBV6-1
CDR3aa: CASSSPGLAVEAFF
CDR3nt: TGTGCCAGCAGTAGCCCCGGGTTAGCCGTGGAAGCTTTCTTT

d_gene: .
abundance: .
j_gene: TRBJ2-1
v_gene: TRBV20-1
CDR3aa: CSVGDLAHREQFF
CDR3nt: TGCAGTGTTGGAGATCTAGCTCATCGTGAGCAGTTCTTC

d_gene: TRBD2
abundance: .
j_gene: TRBJ2-1
v_gene: TRBV20-1
CDR3aa: CSARGLAGEVEQFF
CDR3nt: TGCAGTGCTAGAGGACTAGCGGGAGAGGTTGAGCAGTTCTTC

d_gene: .
abundance: .
j_gene: TRBJ2-2
v_gene: TRBV28
CDR3aa: CASSFVRVSNTGELFF
CDR3nt: TGTGCCAGCAGTTTCGTTAGGGTCTCTAACACCGGGGAGCTGTTTTTT

d_gene: .
abundance: few
j_gene: TRBJ2-5
v_gene: TRBV15
CDR3aa: CATSRDPGETQYF
CDR3nt: TGTGCCACCAGCAGAGATCCCGGTGAGACCCAGTACTTC

d_gene: .
abundance: few
j_gene: TRBJ2-7
v_gene: TRBV4-1
CDR3aa: CASSQVDSGEQYF
CDR3nt: TGCGCCAGCAGCCAAGTGGACAGCGGCGAGCAGTACTTC

d_gene: .
abundance: .
j_gene: TRBJ2-5
v_gene: TRBV7-2
CDR3aa: CASSPLWGETQYF
CDR3nt: TGTGCCAGCAGCCCTCTCTGGGGGGAGACCCAGTACTTC

d_gene: TRBD2
abundance: few
j_gene: TRBJ2-7
v_gene: TRBV7-2
CDR3aa: CASSLVSGEFEQYF
CDR3nt: TGTGCCAGCAGCTTAGTTAGCGGGGAGTTCGAGCAGTACTTC

d_gene: .
abundance: .
j_gene: TRBJ2-2
v_gene: TRBV7-9
CDR3aa: CASSHLTGSIAGELFF
CDR3nt: TGTGCCAGCAGCCATCTTACAGGGTCTATAGCCGGGGAGCTGTTTTTT

d_gene: TRBD2
abundance: .
j_gene: TRBJ2-3
v_gene: TRBV11-2
CDR3aa: CASSAFSGSTDTQYF
CDR3nt: TGTGCCAGCAGCGCTTTTAGCGGGAGCACAGATACGCAGTATTTT

d_gene: .
abundance: .
j_gene: TRBJ2-3
v_gene: TRBV20-1
CDR3aa: CSARLFTDTQYF
CDR3nt: TGCAGTGCTAGACTGTTCACAGATACGCAGTATTTT

d_gene: TRBD1
abundance: .
j_gene: TRBJ1-1
v_gene: TRBV12-3/TRBV12-4
CDR3aa: CASSMGQDNTEAFF
CDR3nt: TGTGCCAGCAGTATGGGACAGGATAACACTGAAGCTTTCTTT

d_gene: .
abundance: .
j_gene: TRBJ2-1
v_gene: TRBV5-6
CDR3aa: CASSFPTGPRDEQFF
CDR3nt: TGTGCCAGCAGCTTTCCGACCGGGCCCCGGGATGAGCAGTTCTTC

d_gene: .
abundance: .
j_gene: TRBJ2-1
v_gene: TRBV7-9
CDR3aa: CASSGVSSSYNEQFF
CDR3nt: TGTGCCAGCTCCGGAGTCAGCAGCTCCTACAATGAGCAGTTCTTC

d_gene: .
abundance: .
j_gene: TRBJ2-3
v_gene: TRBV7-3
CDR3aa: CASRNPGDTQYF
CDR3nt: TGTGCCAGCAGAAACCCGGGCGATACGCAGTATTTT

d_gene: TRBD1
abundance: many
j_gene: TRBJ2-7
v_gene: TRBV18
CDR3aa: CASQRDSYEQYF
CDR3nt: TGTGCCAGCCAACGGGACAGTTACGAGCAGTACTTC

d_gene: TRBD2
abundance: few
j_gene: TRBJ2-1
v_gene: TRBV10-3
CDR3aa: CAISGGTSGYNEQFF
CDR3nt: TGTGCCATCAGTGGGGGGACTAGCGGTTACAATGAGCAGTTCTTC

d_gene: .
abundance: .
j_gene: TRBJ2-6
v_gene: TRBV28
CDR3aa: CASRASSGANVLTF
CDR3nt: TGTGCCAGCAGGGCCAGCTCTGGGGCCAACGTCCTGACTTTC

d_gene: TRBD2
abundance: .
j_gene: TRBJ2-5
v_gene: TRBV4-3
CDR3aa: CASSQEVTLAGAPQYF
CDR3nt: TGCGCCAGCAGCCAAGAAGTAACTCTAGCGGGCGCCCCCCAGTACTTC

d_gene: .
abundance: .
j_gene: TRBJ2-2
v_gene: TRBV11-2
CDR3aa: CASSLLPGRRGTGELFF
CDR3nt: TGTGCCAGCAGCTTACTCCCGGGACGTAGGGGCACCGGGGAGCTGTTTTTT

d_gene: TRBD2
abundance: .
j_gene: TRBJ2-2
v_gene: TRBV20-1
CDR3aa: CSVASGRIGELFF
CDR3nt: TGCAGTGTAGCTAGCGGGAGAATCGGGGAGCTGTTTTTT

d_gene: .
abundance: few
j_gene: TRBJ2-1
v_gene: TRBV29-1
CDR3aa: CSVSSGYYNEQFF
CDR3nt: TGCAGCGTTTCCAGCGGATACTACAATGAGCAGTTCTTC

d_gene: TRBD2
abundance: .
j_gene: TRBJ2-3
v_gene: TRBV5-1
CDR3aa: CASSLSIGRRTDTQYF
CDR3nt: TGCGCCAGCAGCTTGAGTATCGGGAGGCGTACAGATACGCAGTATTTT

d_gene: TRBD2
abundance: few
j_gene: TRBJ2-1
v_gene: TRBV5-1
CDR3aa: CASISSGSYEQFF
CDR3nt: TGCGCCAGCATAAGTAGCGGGAGCTATGAGCAGTTCTTC

d_gene: .
abundance: .
j_gene: TRBJ2-1
v_gene: TRBV5-1
CDR3aa: CASSWDINNEQFF
CDR3nt: TGCGCCAGCAGCTGGGACATTAACAATGAGCAGTTCTTC

d_gene: .
abundance: .
j_gene: TRBJ2-7
v_gene: TRBV29-1
CDR3aa: CSVVDLRLSYEQYF
CDR3nt: TGCAGCGTTGTTGATTTACGCCTCTCCTACGAGCAGTACTTC

d_gene: TRBD1
abundance: few
j_gene: TRBJ2-3
v_gene: TRBV7-2
CDR3aa: CASNHPGQIRISDTQYF
CDR3nt: TGTGCCAGCAACCATCCGGGACAGATAAGAATTTCGGATACGCAGTATTTT

d_gene: .
abundance: few
j_gene: TRBJ2-7
v_gene: TRBV6-5
CDR3aa: CASSWGGQYYEQYF
CDR3nt: TGTGCCAGCAGTTGGGGCGGACAGTATTACGAGCAGTACTTC

d_gene: TRBD1
abundance: once
j_gene: TRBJ2-5
v_gene: TRBV4-3
CDR3aa: CASSPGQGAAETQYF
CDR3nt: TGCGCCAGCAGCCCTGGACAGGGGGCTGCGGAGACCCAGTACTTC

d_gene: TRBD1
abundance: .
j_gene: TRBJ2-5
v_gene: TRBV7-7
CDR3aa: CASIRSRGHQETQYF
CDR3nt: TGTGCCAGTATCAGGTCTAGGGGGCACCAAGAGACCCAGTACTTC

d_gene: TRBD1
abundance: .
j_gene: TRBJ2-1
v_gene: TRBV5-1
CDR3aa: CASSQGQGYNEQFF
CDR3nt: TGCGCCAGCAGCCAAGGACAGGGGTACAATGAGCAGTTCTTC

d_gene: TRBD2
abundance: .
j_gene: TRBJ2-7
v_gene: TRBV6-1
CDR3aa: CASSPPGGAGEQYF
CDR3nt: TGTGCCAGCAGTCCCCCGGGGGGAGCGGGCGAGCAGTACTTC